The subject of this entry is one T cell receptor (beta chain). With V trimmed by 2 bases and J by 4 bases, 5 bases remained unmatched. The length of the CDR3 is 15 residues. The germline V gene has CDR1 KGHSH and CDR2 LQKENI. This record comes from a study of blood T cell repertoires in COVID-19. Study at large: Spain, Italy and the United States supplied samples that represented acute and convalescent COVID-19. T cells, B-cell-depleted T cells, or PBMCs supplied cDNA or gDNA.

The method was immunoSEQ multiplex PCR; TCRdb's version includes in-frame clones alone and lacks a portion of them. This sample carries 280,000 or so clones, 80% to 90% of them seen once, and the ten largest clones take under 2.5%. The participants were between about 18 and 90 years old and came from roughly 24 US areas. Recovered status applied to Cohort 3 donors who had two consecutive negative PCRs. It also applied to those with clearance or with symptom resolution. Specimen: PBMCs or T cells enriched from blood (not recorded which). This chain links TRBV18 with TRBJ1-3; 7 nucleotides align to TRBD1. This TCR was sampled from a young man who had recovered from COVID-19. This chain's CDR3 is CASSPSGQIGNTIYF. The CDR3 nucleotides are TGTGCCAGCTCACCATCGGGACAGATAGGAAACACCATATATTTT. Variable domain in full (rest from reference TRBV18 and TRBJ1-3): NAGVMQNPRHLVRRRGQEARLRCSPMKGHSHVYWYRQLPEEGLKFMVYLQKENIIDESGMPKERFSAEFPKEGPSILRIQQVVRGDSAAYFCASSPSGQIGNTIYFGEGSWLTVV.